This T cell receptor (beta chain) was recovered during a study of CD8+ T cells in alopecia areata. A word on this clone: Its ends do not fully match the called genes, so a read error is possible.

Extraction of RNA preceded its reverse transcription into cDNA, which served as the sequencing template. Data came from immunoSEQ multiplex PCR; TCRdb stores just in-frame clones and leaves some out. The data contain 200,000 to 250,000 clones, less than 65% of them seen just once; the ten biggest clones take up 3.5% to 5%. As to treatment: oral pan-JAK inhibitor, 5-10 mg twice daily. CDR1 MNHNY and CDR2 SVGAGI come from the germline V gene (reference sequence). The CDR3 consists of 11 residues. The rearrangement links TRBV6-6 to TRBJ1-2, with a weak D call TRBD1 (5 bases). The receptor was isolated from a human donor with alopecia areata. The sequences come from CD4+ T cells sorted from blood, collected at week 4, from a patient treated with tofacitinib. The CDR3 DNA reads as TGTGCCAGCAGGCAGGTCGGGGCGACCAGCTTC. Its translation is CASRQVGATSF.